These 13 T cell receptor beta chains came from one sample sequenced in a study of shared clonotypes between healthy human individuals. Profiled with immunoSEQ multiplex PCR; TCRdb holds only in-frame clones, not every one. Among about 1 million clones listed, about 70% were seen once. The specimen was memory CD4+ T cells sorted from blood. The subset here: CD45RA-negative fraction. The receptor set was obtained from a man between 18 and 35 years old in good health.

The J gene is TRBJ2-3, the V gene TRBV28; D remains unclear. The CDR3 runs 16 residues. The germline CDR1 and CDR2 sequences are MDHEN and SYDVKM. Between the trimmed V and J ends, which lost 6 bases and 0 bases, there was a span of 16 bases. CDR3 residues: CASSPTLMSSTDTQYF. The CDR3 DNA follows: TGTGCCAGCAGCCCTACTCTAATGTCTAGCACAGATACGCAGTATTTT.

The chain's CDR3 is CASTRGGIGETQYF. In DNA, the CDR3 is TGTGCCAGCACACGGGGAGGAATTGGAGAGACCCAGTACTTC. The V gene is TRBV18, the J gene TRBJ2-5; TRBD2 is a possible D gene (6 bases). Trimming cost V 8 bases and J 4 bases, with 17 bases left between them. The CDR3 loop spans 14 amino acids. From germline, CDR1 is KGHSH and CDR2 LQKENI. The variable domain in full, with the rest retrieved from reference TRBV18 and TRBJ2-5, is NAGVMQNPRHLVRRRGQEARLRCSPMKGHSHVYWYRQLPEEGLKFMVYLQKENIIDESGMPKERFSAEFPKEGPSILRIQQVVRGDSAAYFCASTRGGIGETQYFGPGTRLLVL.

V gene TRBV6-6 combines with J gene TRBJ2-2; 9 bases fit TRBD1. This CDR3 region has 16 residues. V gave up 5 bases and J gave up 4 bases; unmatched junction bases: 8. Germline CDR1 reads MNHNY; CDR2 reads SVGAGI (reference sequence). This CDR3 is CASSPPGQGATGELFF. CDR3 coding DNA: TGTGCCAGCAGTCCCCCGGGACAGGGAGCCACCGGGGAGCTGTTTTTT.

The table lists this clone with a count of one. The rearrangement joins TRBV10-3 to TRBJ1-5; D possibly corresponds to TRBD1 (6 bases). The germline CDR1 and CDR2 sequences are ENHRY and SYGVKD. V shed 3 bases and J shed 1 base, with 10 bases lying between them. This CDR3 contains 15 residues. The CDR3 sequence: CAISDGGQSNQPQHF. CDR3 nucleotides: TGTGCCATCAGTGACGGGGGGCAGAGCAATCAGCCCCAGCATTTT.

The chain recombines TRBV6-4 with TRBJ2-1, with D unresolved. CDR1 and CDR2 (germline): MRHNA, SNTAGT. The CDR3 extends over 13 amino acids. V was trimmed by 4 bases and J by 7 bases, leaving 11 bases between them. CDR3 in DNA: TGTGCCAGCAGTGTAAACAGTCTTAATGAGCAGTTCTTC. Encoded protein: CASSVNSLNEQFF.

The J gene is TRBJ2-3, the V gene TRBV19, with 10 positions matching TRBD2. Per the germline V gene, CDR1 is LNHDA and CDR2 is SQIVND (reference sequence). CDR3 length: 15 amino acids. V was pared by 6 bases and J by 3 bases, with 6 bases of the junction left unmatched. CDR3 sequence reads: CASRLGLAVTDTQYF. The CDR3 DNA is TGTGCCAGTAGACTCGGACTAGCGGTTACAGATACGCAGTATTTT.

The gene calls are TRBV19 and TRBJ1-1, with 7 bases lining up with TRBD1. Germline values: CDR1 LNHDA, CDR2 SQIVND (reference sequence). V dropped 5 bases and J dropped 11; count of bases not matched to a gene: 11. This CDR3 is 13 amino acids long. CDR3 in DNA: TGTGCCAGTAGTTCAAAAGGGGGCGTCGGGGCTTTCTTT. This gives the protein CASSSKGGVGAFF.

This clone was seen only once. V usage is TRBV7-2 and J usage is TRBJ2-3; no firm D call. Germline assignment: CDR1 SGHTA and CDR2 FQGNSA. The CDR3 contains 15 residues. V was cut by 5 bases and J by 2 bases, with 14 bases left in between. Here the CDR3 reads CASSRPVLNTDTQYF. DNA for the CDR3: TGTGCCAGCAGCCGCCCGGTCCTTAACACAGATACGCAGTATTTT.

The table lists this clone with a few counts. Other DNA variants within this sample encode the same CDR3. This chain joins TRBV28 and TRBJ1-4; 7 bases match TRBD1. The CDR3 totals 14 residues. Germline V gene sequence: CDR1 MDHEN, CDR2 SYDVKM. The ends lost 6 bases at V and 2 bases at J; junction bases unmatched: 3. For the CDR3, the DNA is TGTGCCAGCAGGCAGGGGGGGACTAATGAAAAACTGTTTTTT. This codes for CASRQGGTNEKLFF. Full variable domain (remainder filled in from reference TRBV28 and TRBJ1-4): DVKVTQSSRYLVKRTGEKVFLECVQDMDHENMFWYRQDPGLGLRLIYFSYDVKMKEKGDIPEGYSVSREKKERFSLILESASTNQTSMYLCASRQGGTNEKLFFGSGTQLSVL.

DNA for the CDR3: TGTGCCAGCTCACCCGGGACAGGGGGCCTTACTGAAGCTTTCTTT. As protein: CASSPGTGGLTEAFF. V usage is TRBV18 and J usage is TRBJ1-1; 12 nucleotides align to TRBD1. The CDR3 runs to 15 residues. Looked up from germline, CDR1 is KGHSH and CDR2 is LQKENI. V lost 3 bases to trimming and J lost 5 bases; unmatched junction nucleotides: 4.

The V and J genes are TRBV6-5 and TRBJ2-3, with TRBD1 matching 8 bases. The CDR3 is 13 amino acids. The V segment lost 7 bases and the J segment 4 bases; nucleotides outside the gene matches: 4. The V gene's germline CDR1 is MNHEY and CDR2 SVGAGI. The CDR3 loop reads CASIMTGADTQYF. As DNA, the CDR3 is TGTGCCAGCATTATGACAGGGGCAGATACGCAGTATTTT.

Concerning this clone: The sample has other DNA sequences that encode this CDR3 too. This rearrangement joins TRBV5-6 to TRBJ2-7, with D perhaps TRBD1 (5 bases). V was clipped by 2 bases and J by 7 bases, with 10 bases between them. The germline V gene has CDR1 SGHDT and CDR2 YYEEEE. The CDR3 sequence is 12 residues long. The CDR3 DNA is TGTGCCAGCAGCTTAAGGGGATATGAGCAGTACTTC. It specifies CASSLRGYEQYF. Variable domain in full (rest from reference TRBV5-6 and TRBJ2-7): DAGVTQSPTHLIKTRGQQVTLRCSPKSGHDTVSWYQQALGQGPQFIFQYYEEEERQRGNFPDRFSGHQFPNYSSELNVNALLLGDSALYLCASSLRGYEQYFGPGTRLTVT.

The chain joins TRBV19 to TRBJ2-1; no reliable D call. Trimming pared 0 bases from V and 3 bases from J, leaving 21 bases between. The germline V gene has CDR1 LNHDA and CDR2 SQIVND (reference sequence). This CDR3 contains 19 residues. The CDR3, as DNA: TGTGCCAGTAGTATAGATCCCCCCGGTTACGCCAGTTACTACAATGAGCAGTTCTTC. Its protein is CASSIDPPGYASYYNEQFF.